Below are 24 T cell receptor beta chains sequenced from a single sample in a study of blood T cell repertoires in COVID-19. Here immunoSEQ multiplex PCR was the method, and the copy in TCRdb shows in-frame clones only, minus some. The top ten hold 8% to 13% of the sample, which has around 300,000 clones, 75% to 90% seen once. Sequenced input: peripheral blood. The receptors shown here come from a woman aged 65 to 85 with acute or convalescent COVID-19.

This clone was seen more than once but under ten times. The chain links TRBV7-9 to TRBJ2-7, with TRBD2 identical over 7 bases. The CDR3 runs 14 residues. V dropped 5 bases and J dropped 4; count of bases not matched to a gene: 8. The germline CDR1 and CDR2 sequences are SEHNR and FQNEAQ (reference sequence). DNA of the CDR3: TGTGCCAGCAGCCGAGGAGCGGGGTCGTACGAGCAGTACTTC. Its translation: CASSRGAGSYEQYF.

The CDR3 is CASSPPGTGVNEQYF. CDR3 nucleotide sequence: TGTGCCAGCAGCCCGCCCGGGACAGGGGTCAACGAGCAGTACTTC. The chain carries TRBV28 and TRBJ2-7; 10 bases align to TRBD1. The V gene end was trimmed by 6 bases and the J gene end by 5 bases; junction bases not matched to a gene: 10. Germline-derived CDR1 and CDR2 are MDHEN and SYDVKM. CDR3 length: 15 residues.

The gene calls are TRBV2 and TRBJ1-1; D is possibly TRBD1 (5 bases). The germline CDR1 and CDR2 sequences are SNHLY and FYNNEI. This CDR3 has 13 amino acids. Between the trimmed V and J ends, which lost 7 bases and 1 base, there was a span of 10 bases. This CDR3 reads CASKRQKNTEAFF. Written as DNA, the CDR3 is TGTGCCAGCAAGCGACAGAAGAACACTGAAGCTTTCTTT.

The chain couples TRBV27 to TRBJ1-2; D is unresolved. Trimming left V 2 bases short and J 5 bases short, with 12 bases between. Germline V lookup: CDR1 MNHEY, CDR2 SMNVEV (reference sequence). The CDR3 has 14 residues. CDR3 bases: TGTGCCAGCAGTTTAAAGCCCGAGGTTTATGGCTACACCTTC. Protein sequence: CASSLKPEVYGYTF.

This clone was observed a few times. The V and J genes are TRBV6-5 and TRBJ2-5; 7 bases agree with TRBD1. Germline CDR1 reads MNHEY; CDR2 reads SVGAGI. The CDR3 is 15 residues long. V lost 6 bases, J lost 5 bases, and 12 bases stayed unmatched. The CDR3 here is CASRRQGAGRETQYF. The CDR3 bases are TGTGCCAGCAGGAGACAGGGCGCCGGGCGGGAGACCCAGTACTTC.

The chain is built from TRBV19 and TRBJ2-3, with 9 bases aligning to TRBD2. Losses at the gene ends were 6 bases for V and 0 bases for J; bases not matched to a gene: 4. The CDR3 is made up of 15 amino acids. Germline CDR1 is LNHDA and CDR2 is SQIVND (reference sequence). The CDR3 bases are TGTGCCAGTAGACTAGCGGGCTATAGCACAGATACGCAGTATTTT. Translating gives CASRLAGYSTDTQYF. Drawing the rest from reference TRBV19 and TRBJ2-3, the complete variable domain is DGGITQSPKYLFRKEGQNVTLSCEQNLNHDAMYWYRQDPGQGLRLIYYSQIVNDFQKGDIAEGYSVSREKKESFPLTVTSAQKNPTAFYLCASRLAGYSTDTQYFGPGTRLTVL.

The DNA of the CDR3 is TGCGCCAGCAGTTCCCCGGGACAGAACACTGAAGCTTTCTTT. As protein: CASSSPGQNTEAFF. The rearrangement joins TRBV5-1 to TRBJ1-1; TRBD1 might be the D (6 bases). The CDR3 runs to 14 residues. Trimming took 5 bases from V and 1 from J, leaving 12 bases between them. CDR1 and CDR2 (germline): SGHRS, YFSETQ.

As DNA, the CDR3 is TGTGCCAGCAAGGCCCCGACAGGATTGAAAAACTCCTACAATGAGCAGTTCTTC. Amino acids: CASKAPTGLKNSYNEQFF. The chain employs TRBV27 and TRBJ2-1, with a possible D match to TRBD1 (6 bases). Germline assignment: CDR1 MNHEY and CDR2 SMNVEV (reference sequence). This CDR3 region has 18 residues. Trimming removed 7 bases at V and 0 bases at J, with 22 bases between.

V is TRBV6-5 and J is TRBJ1-2; 7 nucleotides line up with TRBD1. CDR1 is MNHEY and CDR2 is SVGAGI in the germline V gene. V dropped 6 bases and J dropped 6; count of bases not matched to a gene: 7. This CDR3 comprises 13 residues. The CDR3 sequence: CASRRGRFDGYTF. The CDR3 DNA reads as TGTGCCAGCAGGAGGGGGCGCTTTGATGGCTACACCTTC.

J is TRBJ1-2 and V is TRBV18; D is perhaps TRBD1 (6 bases). The germline V gene encodes CDR1 KGHSH and CDR2 LQKENI. The V gene lost 4 bases and the J gene lost 0 bases, with 9 bases spanning the gap. This CDR3 spans 14 amino acids. This CDR3 reads CASSQDSSNYGYTF. CDR3 DNA: TGTGCCAGCTCACAGGACAGCTCTAACTATGGCTACACCTTC.

The chain couples TRBV6-5 to TRBJ1-5, with D tentatively TRBD1 (6 bases). The V gene's germline CDR1 is MNHEY and CDR2 SVGAGI. Trimming pared 7 bases from V and 6 bases from J, leaving 16 bases between. CDR3 length: 14 residues. CDR3 in DNA: TGTGCCAGCACCCTCCCCAGGGGCGGTCAGCCCCAGCATTTT. Translation gives CASTLPRGGQPQHF.

V gene TRBV6-5 combines with J gene TRBJ2-7; 9 bases are shared with TRBD1. Germline trimming cut 7 bases from V and 4 bases from J; bases unmatched to any gene: 8. From germline, CDR1 is MNHEY and CDR2 SVGAGI. The length of the CDR3 is 14 residues. The CDR3, as DNA: TGTGCCAGCAAGGGAGACAGGGGGAGTTACGAGCAGTACTTC. Encoded protein: CASKGDRGSYEQYF.

The V gene is TRBV6-6, the J gene TRBJ1-2, with D possibly matching TRBD1 (5 bases). Germline loops: CDR1 MNHNY, CDR2 SVGAGI (reference sequence). The V gene lost 4 bases and the J gene lost 4 bases, with 13 bases spanning the gap. This CDR3 is built from 14 residues. The CDR3 here is CASSSQGRGYGYTF. CDR3 in DNA: TGTGCCAGCAGTTCCCAGGGAAGAGGCTATGGCTACACCTTC.

This clone turned up a few times. This rearrangement joins TRBV11-2 to TRBJ1-1, with D hard to call. Germline V lookup: CDR1 SGHAT, CDR2 FQNNGV. CDR3 length: 13 amino acids. V lost 0 bases to trimming and J lost 8 bases, with 10 bases between them. The CDR3 DNA sequence: TGTGCCAGCAGCTTAGATCCCAGCGGAGAAGCTTTCTTT. It is translated as CASSLDPSGEAFF.

The rearrangement links TRBV19 to TRBJ1-2; TRBD1 might be the D (5 bases). The CDR3 contains 18 residues. Deletions cut 6 bases from V and 1 base from J, with 24 bases between. Germline V CDR1 and CDR2: LNHDA, SQIVND (reference sequence). CDR3 in amino acids: CASRLLTHPSQGNYGYTF. The CDR3, as DNA: TGTGCCAGTAGATTACTCACACATCCCTCGCAGGGTAACTATGGCTACACCTTC.

V gene TRBV5-4 combines with J gene TRBJ1-2; weak D call: TRBD1 (5 bases). V was trimmed by 4 bases and J by 5 bases, leaving 15 bases between them. There are 14 residues in the CDR3. Germline CDR1 reads SGHNT; CDR2 reads YYREEE (reference sequence). The CDR3 reads CASSHPAGLYGYTF. The DNA of the CDR3 is TGTGCCAGCAGCCATCCAGCAGGGCTTTATGGCTACACCTTC.

J is TRBJ1-2 and V is TRBV23-1; maybe TRBD1 (5 bases). TRBV23-1 is an open reading frame whose function is uncertain. Trimming cost V 2 bases and J 3 bases, with 10 bases left between them. CDR3 length equals 14 residues. CDR3 nucleotide sequence: TGCGCCAGCAGTCAAGAAGGGACTCACTATGGCTACACCTTC. It is translated as CASSQEGTHYGYTF.

This chain links TRBV4-1 with TRBJ1-1; possibly TRBD1 for D (6 bases). This CDR3 is 16 amino acids long. Germline CDR1 is MGHRA and CDR2 is YSYEKL. V dropped 5 bases and J dropped 1 base, with 17 bases sitting between them. The CDR3 sequence: CASSSIWTATNTEAFF. CDR3 bases: TGCGCCAGCAGCTCAATATGGACAGCGACGAACACTGAAGCTTTCTTT.

The chain has TRBV6-5 and TRBJ2-1, with TRBD2 matching 10 bases. V gave up 6 bases and J gave up 2 bases; unmatched junction bases: 4. Germline V gives CDR1 MNHEY, CDR2 SVGAGI. The CDR3 is 15 amino acids. CDR3 DNA: TGTGCCAGCAGCATACTAGCGGGGACCTACAATGAGCAGTTCTTC. It translates to CASSILAGTYNEQFF.

Concerning this clone itself: In the same sample, other DNA sequences code for this CDR3. The rearrangement uses TRBV3-1 (or the pseudogene TRBV3-2) and TRBJ1-1; TRBD1 might be the D (5 bases). The germline CDR1 and CDR2 sequences are LGHDT and YNNKEL (reference sequence). Trimming stripped 1 base from V and 5 bases from J, with 8 bases between. The CDR3 covers 13 residues. The CDR3 is CASSQVRGTEAFF. CDR3 bases: TGTGCCAGCAGCCAAGTCCGGGGGACTGAAGCTTTCTTT.

V usage is TRBV12-1 and J usage is TRBJ1-1. TRBV12-1 is flagged as a pseudogene. The CDR3 is 16 amino acids. CDR3: CASSFDGERPRAEAFF. For the CDR3, the DNA is TGTGCCAGCAGCTTTGATGGAGAGCGGCCGCGGGCTGAAGCTTTCTTT.

A word on this clone: Other DNA sequences from this sample encode an identical CDR3 as well. The chain employs TRBV11-2 and TRBJ2-3; TRBD1 matches 8 bases. In germline, CDR1 is SGHAT, CDR2 FQNNGV. The CDR3 length is 14 residues. Trimming took 8 bases from V and 2 from J; bases not matched to a gene: 6. The CDR3 sequence: CASARDRSTDTQYF. CDR3 coding DNA: TGTGCCAGCGCGAGGGACAGGTCCACAGATACGCAGTATTTT. Complete variable domain (other parts from reference TRBV11-2 and TRBJ2-3): EAGVAQSPRYKIIEKRQSVAFWCNPISGHATLYWYQQILGQGPKLLIQFQNNGVVDDSQLPKDRFSAERLKGVDSTLKIQPAKLEDSAVYLCASARDRSTDTQYFGPGTRLTVL.

The gene calls are TRBV13 and TRBJ1-1; 7 bases line up with TRBD1. The ends lost 5 bases at V and 5 bases at J; junction bases unmatched: 8. Germline loops: CDR1 PRHDT, CDR2 FYEKMQ (reference sequence). This CDR3 region has 14 residues. For the CDR3, the DNA is TGTGCCAGCAGCCATAGACAGGGCTGGACTGAAGCTTTCTTT. It yields the protein CASSHRQGWTEAFF.

The rearrangement joins TRBV5-6 to TRBJ1-1; perhaps TRBD1 as D (5 bases). The CDR3 loop spans 12 amino acids. V was pared by 7 bases and J by 4 bases, with 11 bases between. Germline assignment: CDR1 SGHDT and CDR2 YYEEEE. CDR3 in amino acids: CASGTFSTEAFF. The CDR3 DNA is TGTGCCAGCGGGACTTTCTCCACTGAAGCTTTCTTT.